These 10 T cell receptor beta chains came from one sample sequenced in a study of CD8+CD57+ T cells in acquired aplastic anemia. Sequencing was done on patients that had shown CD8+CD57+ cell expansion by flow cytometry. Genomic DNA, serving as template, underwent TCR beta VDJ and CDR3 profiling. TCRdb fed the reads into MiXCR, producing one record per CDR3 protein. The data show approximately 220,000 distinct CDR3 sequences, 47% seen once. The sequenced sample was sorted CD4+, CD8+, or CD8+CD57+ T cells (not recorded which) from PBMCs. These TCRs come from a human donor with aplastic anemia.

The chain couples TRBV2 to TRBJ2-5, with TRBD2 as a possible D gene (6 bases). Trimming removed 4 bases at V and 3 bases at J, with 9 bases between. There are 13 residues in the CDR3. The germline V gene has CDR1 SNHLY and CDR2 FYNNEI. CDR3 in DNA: TGTGCCAGCAGTGTCGCGGGAAAAGAGACCCAGTACTTC. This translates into CASSVAGKETQYF.

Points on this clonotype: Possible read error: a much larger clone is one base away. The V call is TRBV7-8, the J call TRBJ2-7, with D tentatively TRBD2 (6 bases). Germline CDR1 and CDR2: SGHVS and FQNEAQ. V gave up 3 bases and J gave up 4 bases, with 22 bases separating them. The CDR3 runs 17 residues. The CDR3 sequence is CASSFAKGGSFSYEQYF. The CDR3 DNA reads TGTGCCAGCAGCTTTGCGAAGGGAGGCTCTTTCTCGTACGAGCAGTACTTC.

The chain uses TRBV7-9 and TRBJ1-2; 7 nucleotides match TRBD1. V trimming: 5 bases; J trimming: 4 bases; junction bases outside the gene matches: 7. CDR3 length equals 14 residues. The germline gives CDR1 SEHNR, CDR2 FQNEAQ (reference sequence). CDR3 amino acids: CASSPRGGVYGYTF. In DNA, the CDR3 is TGTGCCAGCAGCCCCAGGGGGGGTGTCTATGGCTACACCTTC.

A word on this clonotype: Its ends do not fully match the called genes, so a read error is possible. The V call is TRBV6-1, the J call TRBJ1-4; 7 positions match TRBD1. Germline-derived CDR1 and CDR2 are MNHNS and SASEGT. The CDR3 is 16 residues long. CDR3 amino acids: CANSATRDRTNEKLFF. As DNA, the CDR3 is TGTGCCAACAGTGCGACACGGGACAGAACGAATGAAAAACTGTTTTTT.

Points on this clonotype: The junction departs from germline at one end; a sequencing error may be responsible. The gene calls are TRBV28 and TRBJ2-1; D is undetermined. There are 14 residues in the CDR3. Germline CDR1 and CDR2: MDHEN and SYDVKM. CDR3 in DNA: TGTGCCAGCTCGGTAGTCCAGGAATACAATGAGCAGTCCTTC. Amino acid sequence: CASSVVQEYNEQSF.

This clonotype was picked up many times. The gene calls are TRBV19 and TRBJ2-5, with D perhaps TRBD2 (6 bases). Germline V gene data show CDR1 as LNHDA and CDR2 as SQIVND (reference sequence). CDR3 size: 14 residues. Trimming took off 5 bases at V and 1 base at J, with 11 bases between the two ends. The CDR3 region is CASSGLAPQETQYF. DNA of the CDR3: TGTGCCAGTAGTGGGCTAGCGCCCCAAGAGACCCAGTACTTC. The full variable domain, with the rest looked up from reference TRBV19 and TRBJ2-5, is DGGITQSPKYLFRKEGQNVTLSCEQNLNHDAMYWYRQDPGQGLRLIYYSQIVNDFQKGDIAEGYSVSREKKESFPLTVTSAQKNPTAFYLCASSGLAPQETQYFGPGTRLLVL.

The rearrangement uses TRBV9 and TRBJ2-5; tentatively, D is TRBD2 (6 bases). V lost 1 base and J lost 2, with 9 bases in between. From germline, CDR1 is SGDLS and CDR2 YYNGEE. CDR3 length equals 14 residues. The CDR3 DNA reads TGTGCCAGCAGCGTACAAGGGACTCAAGAGACCCAGTACTTC. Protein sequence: CASSVQGTQETQYF.

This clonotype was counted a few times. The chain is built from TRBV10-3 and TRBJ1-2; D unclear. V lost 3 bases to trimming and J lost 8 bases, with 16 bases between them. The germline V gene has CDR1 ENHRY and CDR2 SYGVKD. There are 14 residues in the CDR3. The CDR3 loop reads CAISEEGTVRGYTF. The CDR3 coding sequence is TGTGCCATCAGTGAAGAGGGTACCGTCAGGGGCTACACCTTC.

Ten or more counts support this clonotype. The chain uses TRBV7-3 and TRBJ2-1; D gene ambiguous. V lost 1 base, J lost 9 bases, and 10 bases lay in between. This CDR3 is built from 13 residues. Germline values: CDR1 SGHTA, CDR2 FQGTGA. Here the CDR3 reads CASSLIPFGEQFF. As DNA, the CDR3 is TGTGCCAGCAGCTTAATCCCATTTGGTGAGCAGTTCTTC.

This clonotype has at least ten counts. CDR3 loop: CSVYRQGSYNYGYTF. The CDR3 DNA reads TGCAGCGTATACAGACAGGGGAGCTATAACTATGGCTACACCTTC. V and J are TRBV29-1 and TRBJ1-2; 8 bases are shared with TRBD1. Germline CDR1 SQVTM, CDR2 ANQGSEA. This CDR3 region has 15 residues. Trimming cost V 6 bases and J 1 base; bases outside gene matches: 10.